One sample yielded the 5 T cell receptor beta chains listed below, sequenced in a study of monozygotic twins with inflammatory bowel disease. TCRdb reanalyzed the 5' RACE reads, giving one entry per CDR3 protein sequence and no DNA. This sample contains a few hundred thousand distinct CDR3 sequences. Sequencing was performed on blood. These receptors were taken from a human donor with ulcerative colitis or Crohn's disease, or a healthy co-twin of an affected twin (not recorded which).

The rearrangement joins TRBV12-3 or TRBV12-4 to TRBJ2-1. This CDR3 comprises 12 residues. CDR3 sequence: CASSLRNREQFF.

The chain carries TRBV15 and TRBJ1-2. The germline V gene encodes CDR1 LNHNV and CDR2 YYDKDF (reference sequence). This CDR3 contains 16 residues. The CDR3: CATSRGIDLQGYGYTF.

The V gene is TRBV14, the J gene TRBJ2-1; TCRdb's D gene call, TRBD2, goes unchecked for lack of DNA. This CDR3 region has 21 residues. Looked up from germline, CDR1 is SGHDN and CDR2 is FVKESK. The CDR3 spells CASSHRKAGLAGDLSYNEQFF.

The chain uses TRBV20-1 and TRBJ2-3; absent DNA, TCRdb's TRBD2 call cannot be checked. Germline V CDR1 and CDR2: DFQATT, SNEGSKA (reference sequence). This CDR3 contains 15 residues. The chain's CDR3 is CSAIGSAHRTDTQYF.

The chain is built from TRBV6-2 or TRBV6-3 and TRBJ2-1. The CDR3 covers 13 residues. Germline V lookup: CDR1 MNHEY, CDR2 SVGEGT. CDR3 protein: CASSSYGFDEQFF.